This is a list of T cell receptor beta chains from one sample in a study of T cells in localized non-small cell lung cancer. Repertoires were generated with immunoSEQ multiplex PCR, while TCRdb's copy carries only in-frame clones and drops some. This table has tens of thousands of clones, around 86% appearing once. This specimen consisted of peripheral blood, obtained before any cancer treatment. The receptors here all came from a male donor aged 60 or over with stage III squamous cell lung carcinoma. Both conserved end residues are part of each CDR3. The D gene is left open where the match is weak. Only part of the rows carry a size: once, few, many, or a class if the clone is expanded.

D	V	size	J	CDR3	DNA
NA	TRBV19	NA	TRBJ2-5	CASSIAIGSTGRETQYF	TGTGCCAGTAGTATCGCCATCGGCTCAACTGGGCGCGAGACCCAGTACTTC
NA	TRBV18	NA	TRBJ2-6	CASSPVSGANVLTF	TGTGCCAGCTCACCGGTGTCTGGGGCCAACGTCCTGACTTTC
TRBD1	TRBV19	NA	TRBJ1-2	CASTLGQASNYGYTF	TGTGCCAGTACCCTCGGACAGGCATCAAACTATGGCTACACCTTC
NA	TRBV5-1	NA	TRBJ2-2	CASSWKTVYTGELFF	TGCGCCAGCAGCTGGAAGACAGTTTACACCGGGGAGCTGTTTTTT
NA	TRBV27	few	TRBJ2-2	CASTPYMTLGNTGELFF	TGTGCCAGCACCCCTTACATGACCCTAGGTAACACCGGGGAGCTGTTTTTT
NA	TRBV5-5	NA	TRBJ2-1	CASSFVPSDEQFF	TGTGCCAGCAGCTTCGTCCCCAGCGATGAGCAGTTCTTC
TRBD1	TRBV30	once	TRBJ1-4	CAWSNTDRGDEKLFF	TGTGCCTGGAGCAACACGGACAGGGGAGATGAAAAACTGTTTTTT
NA	TRBV10-3	NA	TRBJ2-3	CAISTLATHTDTQYF	TGTGCCATCAGTACACTAGCCACCCACACAGATACGCAGTATTTT
NA	TRBV18	NA	TRBJ2-1	CASSPNLGPNEQFF	TGTGCCAGCTCACCAAACTTGGGGCCCAATGAGCAGTTCTTC
TRBD1	TRBV7-6	NA	TRBJ2-5	CASSLIGTGAPRETQYF	TGTGCCAGCAGCTTAATCGGGACAGGGGCCCCCAGAGAGACCCAGTACTTC
NA	TRBV27	NA	TRBJ2-5	CASSRGTSGTRETQYF	TGTGCCAGCAGTCGAGGGACGAGCGGTACGCGAGAGACCCAGTACTTC
NA	TRBV6-1	NA	TRBJ2-5	CASGGFRDSQETQYF	TGTGCCAGCGGAGGGTTCCGGGATTCCCAAGAGACCCAGTACTTC
NA	TRBV15	NA	TRBJ2-1	CATSRVYEQFF	TGTGCCACCAGCAGAGTTTATGAGCAGTTCTTC
TRBD2	TRBV5-4	NA	TRBJ2-7	CASSPGGAGGPYEQYF	TGTGCCAGCAGCCCCGGTGGAGCGGGAGGGCCCTACGAGCAGTACTTC
NA	TRBV9	NA	TRBJ1-3	CASSANGGYSGNTIYF	TGTGCCAGCAGCGCAAACGGGGGCTACTCTGGAAACACCATATATTTT
NA	TRBV14	NA	TRBJ2-1	CASSPKTPGDNEQFF	TGTGCCAGCAGCCCGAAAACCCCGGGGGACAATGAGCAGTTCTTC
TRBD1	TRBV5-4	NA	TRBJ2-3	CASSWGTGGGTDTQYF	TGTGCCAGCAGCTGGGGGACAGGGGGCGGGACAGATACGCAGTATTTT
NA	TRBV5-6	NA	TRBJ2-2	CASSLERGSGELFF	TGTGCCAGCAGCTTGGAACGCGGGTCCGGGGAGCTGTTTTTT
TRBD1	TRBV5-4	NA	TRBJ2-7	CASSSRDRATYEQYF	TGTGCCAGCAGCTCTAGGGACAGGGCAACCTACGAGCAGTACTTC
TRBD2	TRBV28	NA	TRBJ2-2	CASSYSHTRTSGGRNTGELFF	TGTGCCAGCAGTTATTCACACACGAGGACTAGCGGGGGAAGAAACACCGGGGAGCTGTTTTTT
NA	TRBV4-1	NA	TRBJ1-2	CASSQDTGFYYGYTF	TGCGCCAGCAGCCAAGATACAGGGTTTTACTATGGCTACACCTTC
NA	TRBV27	NA	TRBJ1-6	CASSLSMGGSSYNSPLHF	TGTGCCAGCAGTTTATCGATGGGGGGGAGCTCCTATAATTCACCCCTCCACTTT
NA	TRBV9	NA	TRBJ2-3	CASSVAPIASGTDTQYF	TGTGCCAGCAGCGTAGCCCCAATTGCGTCCGGCACAGATACGCAGTATTTT
NA	TRBV5-8	NA	TRBJ2-7	CASSPLQGRYEQYF	TGTGCCAGCAGCCCCCTCCAGGGTCGCTACGAGCAGTACTTC
NA	TRBV14	NA	TRBJ1-6	CASSQDSSGGRRTYNSPLHF	TGTGCCAGCAGCCAAGACTCTTCCGGGGGTAGACGTACCTATAATTCACCCCTCCACTTT
NA	TRBV18	NA	TRBJ2-3	CASSPSHLQYF	TGTGCCAGCTCACCATCCCATCTGCAGTATTTT
NA	TRBV5-4	once	TRBJ2-3	CASSLGGVVGTDTQYF	TGTGCCAGCAGCTTGGGTGGGGTTGTGGGCACAGATACGCAGTATTTT
NA	TRBV2	NA	TRBJ1-1	CASSRGEDTEAFF	TGTGCCAGCAGTAGAGGGGAGGACACTGAAGCTTTCTTT
NA	TRBV28	NA	TRBJ2-1	CASSLIYGYWVF	TGTGCCAGCAGTTTAATATATGGATATTGGGTCTTC
NA	TRBV6-5	NA	TRBJ1-5	CASSLQGAEQPQHF	TGTGCCAGCAGCCTCCAGGGAGCGGAACAGCCCCAGCATTTT
TRBD2	TRBV18	NA	TRBJ2-1	CASSPFGGRHPNEQFF	TGTGCCAGCTCACCATTTGGCGGGAGACATCCCAATGAGCAGTTCTTC
TRBD1	TRBV4-1	NA	TRBJ1-2	CASSQEGTGGAGGYTF	TGCGCCAGCAGCCAAGAAGGCACAGGGGGCGCAGGTGGCTACACCTTC
NA	TRBV5-1	NA	TRBJ2-2	CASSSYREGGELFF	TGCGCCAGCAGCAGCTACAGGGAAGGCGGGGAGCTGTTTTTT
NA	TRBV23-1	NA	TRBJ2-4	CASSVGLRKNIQYF	TGCGCCAGCAGCGTCGGGCTCCGCAAAAACATTCAGTACTTC
NA	TRBV5-1	few	TRBJ1-2	CASSGGPGHPPGYGYTF	TGCGCCAGCAGCGGGGGACCGGGACACCCCCCGGGCTATGGCTACACCTTC
NA	TRBV7-3	NA	TRBJ1-2	CASSLTTGAGYTF	TGTGCCAGCAGCTTAACTACGGGAGCTGGCTACACCTTC
NA	TRBV19	once	TRBJ2-7	CASSRAGFTYEQYF	TGTGCCAGTAGTCGGGCGGGATTTACGTACGAGCAGTACTTC
TRBD1	TRBV19	few	TRBJ1-6	CASSGRDSPNNSPLHF	TGTGCCAGTAGTGGCCGGGACAGCCCCAATAATTCACCCCTCCACTTT
TRBD2	TRBV5-1	NA	TRBJ2-2	CASSPRLAGTNTGELFF	TGCGCCAGCAGCCCCCGACTAGCGGGGACGAACACCGGGGAGCTGTTTTTT
NA	TRBV20-1	NA	TRBJ1-1	CSAKRTTEAFF	TGCAGTGCAAAAAGGACCACTGAAGCTTTCTTT
NA	TRBV28	NA	TRBJ1-5	CASSDQIREAQHF	TGTGCCAGCAGCGATCAAATTAGGGAAGCCCAGCATTTT
NA	TRBV14	NA	TRBJ1-1	CASSLRLESTEAFF	TGTGCCAGCAGCCTACGTTTGGAAAGCACTGAAGCTTTCTTT
NA	TRBV5-1	NA	TRBJ1-1	CASSLGRENTEAFF	TGCGCCAGCAGCTTGGGACGGGAGAACACTGAAGCTTTCTTT
NA	TRBV2	NA	TRBJ2-1	CASSEAQNNEQFF	TGTGCCAGCAGTGAAGCGCAGAACAATGAGCAGTTCTTC
TRBD1	TRBV7-8	once	TRBJ1-4	CASSFGRGGEKLFF	TGTGCCAGCAGCTTCGGCAGGGGGGGTGAAAAACTGTTTTTT
TRBD1	TRBV7-3	NA	TRBJ1-2	CASSLGMTGESGYTF	TGTGCCAGCAGCTTAGGGATGACAGGGGAAAGTGGCTACACCTTC
TRBD1	TRBV30	NA	TRBJ2-3	CAWGKGQGPTDTQYF	TGTGCCTGGGGCAAAGGACAGGGGCCCACAGATACGCAGTATTTT
NA	TRBV6-1	NA	TRBJ1-2	CASRRPPPNYGYTF	TGTGCCAGCAGACGCCCCCCTCCCAACTATGGCTACACCTTC
NA	TRBV28	few	TRBJ1-1	CASSSGSPSAFF	TGTGCCAGCAGTTCAGGGAGCCCAAGCGCTTTCTTT
NA	TRBV11-2	NA	TRBJ2-6	CASSARVSGANVLTF	TGTGCCAGCAGCGCCAGGGTTTCTGGGGCCAACGTCCTGACTTTC
NA	TRBV5-4	few	TRBJ1-4	CASSPPDNPEKLFF	TGTGCCAGCAGCCCCCCGGATAACCCTGAAAAACTGTTTTTT
TRBD1	TRBV6-1	NA	TRBJ1-1	CASSPSPDRAVAFF	TGTGCCAGCAGTCCTAGTCCCGACAGGGCGGTGGCTTTCTTT